This TCR beta chain was obtained from a study of cytomegalovirus exposure and HLA in healthy donors. Study-level points and caveats: In a later analysis, most CMV-associated TCR beta chains appeared HLA-restricted. At a 0.05 false discovery rate, a later analysis found around 17,000 TCR beta sequences to be associated with HLA alleles. Within an earlier analysis, most TCR beta V segments proved productive either about 90% or about 30% of the time. Immune exposure information available was restricted to CMV serostatus.

Use of 60 Vbeta and 13 Jbeta primers characterized the PCR. Sequencing used immunoSEQ multiplex PCR; TCRdb keeps in-frame clones, though not all of them. This table has about 120,000 clones, around 85% appearing once. As to this clone: What it binds is not known.

CDR1 and CDR2 from the germline V gene are SNHLY and FYNNEI. The CDR3 is made up of 13 amino acids. V was pared by 6 bases and J by 5 bases, with 11 bases between. The material sequenced was PBMCs. The rearrangement links TRBV2 to TRBJ2-1; a weak D match, TRBD1 (6 bases). The source of this sequence is a man aged 35 to 55 in good health and CMV-seronegative. Written as DNA, the CDR3 is TGTGCCAGCAGGACCGACAGGAACAATGAGCAGTTCTTC. Encoded protein: CASRTDRNNEQFF. Based on the CDR3 plus reference TRBV2 and TRBJ2-1, the full variable domain is EPEVTQTPSHQVTQMGQEVILRCVPISNHLYFYWYRQILGQKVEFLVSFYNNEISEKSEIFDDQFSVERPDGSNFTLKIRSTKLEDSAMYFCASRTDRNNEQFFGPGTRLTVL.